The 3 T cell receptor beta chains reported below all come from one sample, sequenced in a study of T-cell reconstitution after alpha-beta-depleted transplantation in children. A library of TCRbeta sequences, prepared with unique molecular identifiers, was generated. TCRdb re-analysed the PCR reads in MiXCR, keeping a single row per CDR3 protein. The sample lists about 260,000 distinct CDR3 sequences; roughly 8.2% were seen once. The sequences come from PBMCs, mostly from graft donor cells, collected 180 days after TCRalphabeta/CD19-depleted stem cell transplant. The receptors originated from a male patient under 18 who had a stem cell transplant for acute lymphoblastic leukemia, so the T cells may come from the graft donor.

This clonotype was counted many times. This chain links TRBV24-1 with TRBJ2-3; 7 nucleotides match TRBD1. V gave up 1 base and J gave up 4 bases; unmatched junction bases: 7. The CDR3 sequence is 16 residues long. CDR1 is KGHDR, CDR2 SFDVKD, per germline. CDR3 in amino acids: CATSDFTNRGSDTQYF. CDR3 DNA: TGTGCCACCAGTGATTTCACGAACAGGGGCTCAGATACGCAGTATTTT.

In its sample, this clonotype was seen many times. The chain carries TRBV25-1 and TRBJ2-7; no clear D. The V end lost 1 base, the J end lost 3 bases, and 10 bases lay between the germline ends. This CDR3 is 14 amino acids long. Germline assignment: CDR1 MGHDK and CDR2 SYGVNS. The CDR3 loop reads CASSEFHTFYEQYF. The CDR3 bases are TGTGCCAGCAGTGAATTTCACACCTTCTACGAGCAGTACTTC.

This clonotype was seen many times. For the CDR3, the DNA is TGTGCCAGCAGTTCTTTGACAGGGAGGAAGGGAGAAAAACTGTTTTTT. Amino acid sequence: CASSSLTGRKGEKLFF. The chain combines TRBV6-5 with TRBJ1-4, with 7 bases that match TRBD1. Trimming at V came to 4 bases and at J to 8 bases, leaving 13 bases not matched to a gene. The CDR3 has 16 residues. CDR1 and CDR2 (germline): MNHEY, SVGAGI.